A selection of T cell receptor beta chains follows, all from one sample in a study of blood T cells in healthy people across ages. TCRdb itself ran the 5' RACE reads through MiXCR, one entry per CDR3 protein. The sample carries about 640,000 distinct CDR3 sequences, under 70% recorded once. The sequencing sample was made of blood. The receptors stem from a man between 60 and 75 years old in good health. CDR3s include the opening cysteine and the closing phenylalanine or tryptophan. D genes are given only for firm matches. Clone sizes are given selectively: once, few, many, or a class where the clone is expanded.

cdr3_nt	cdr3_aa	d_call	v_call	j_call	clone_size
TGCAGTCCGTCCAGCCATCGAGCAGATACGCAGTATTTT	CSPSSHRADTQYF	-	TRBV20-1	TRBJ2-3	few
TGTGCCAGCAGCTTAGATTGGCAGGGGTCCCCCACCGGGGAGCTGTTTTTT	CASSLDWQGSPTGELFF	-	TRBV7-9	TRBJ2-2	-
TGTGCCAGCAGCTTAGTGCACCGTTCAAACACAGATACGCAGTATTTT	CASSLVHRSNTDTQYF	-	TRBV7-9	TRBJ2-3	-
TGTGCCAGCAGCCTCTACCAGGGGGGATTAGTTTCTAGCACAGATACGCAGTATTTT	CASSLYQGGLVSSTDTQYF	-	TRBV3-1	TRBJ2-3	few
TGTGCCAGCAGCGTAGACAGGCCCCATTCACCCCTCCACTTT	CASSVDRPHSPLHF	-	TRBV9	TRBJ1-6	-
TGTGCCAGCACCCGTGGCGGGGGGATCAATGAGCAGTTCTTC	CASTRGGGINEQFF	TRBD2	TRBV7-9	TRBJ2-1	-
TGCGCCAGCAGCTTAGTCGGGACCGGTAAAGAGACCCAGTACTTC	CASSLVGTGKETQYF	-	TRBV5-1	TRBJ2-5	many
TGTGCCAGCAGCTTTTACGGGGGAAAACTGTTTTTT	CASSFYGGKLFF	-	TRBV7-2	TRBJ1-4	-
TGTGCCAGCAGCTCCCAGGACAGGGGGCAAGAGACCCAGTACTTC	CASSSQDRGQETQYF	TRBD1	TRBV7-9	TRBJ2-5	few
TGTGCCAGCAGTTACTCGGGGCGGGCAAAAGAGACCCAGTACTTC	CASSYSGRAKETQYF	-	TRBV6-5	TRBJ2-5	-
TGTGCCAGCAGCTTAGGGGACAGGTTGGCAGATACGCAGTATTTT	CASSLGDRLADTQYF	TRBD1	TRBV11-2	TRBJ2-3	few
TGTGCCAGCAGCTTGGTACTAGAGGTCTTAGCCAAAAACATTCAGTACTTC	CASSLVLEVLAKNIQYF	-	TRBV5-8	TRBJ2-4	-
TGTGCCACCAGCAGAGATTTGCGGGGTGGAAATGAGCAGTTCTTC	CATSRDLRGGNEQFF	-	TRBV15	TRBJ2-1	-
TGTGCCAGCAGATCTACTAGCGGGGGCTACGAGCAGTACTTC	CASRSTSGGYEQYF	TRBD2	TRBV12-3/TRBV12-4	TRBJ2-7	few